This entry is about one T cell receptor (beta chain). Antigen specificity is unknown. This same CDR3 is encoded by further DNA sequences in the sample. The data stem from a study of cytomegalovirus exposure and HLA in healthy donors. Regarding the study as a whole: Rarity held for most TCR sequences, but there were some public TCRs that occurred in many donors. A later analysis showed TCR association rates differing by HLA locus, peaking at DRB1 and lowest at HLA-C. TCR beta chains associated with HLA were, in a later analysis, more clonally expanded than equally common others.

The germline CDR1 and CDR2 sequences are MNHEY and SVGAGI. V gave up 2 bases and J gave up 7 bases, with 9 bases separating them. The CDR3 sequence is 13 residues long. The PCR contained 60 Vbeta and 13 Jbeta primers. Measured with immunoSEQ multiplex PCR; TCRdb has only the in-frame clones, and not every one. The table has around 120,000 clones, around four fifths seen once. Material: PBMCs. The chain recombines TRBV6-5 with TRBJ1-5, with a possible D match to TRBD1 (6 bases). The clonotype originates from a man between 60 and 75 years old in good health and CMV-seropositive. This chain's CDR3 is CASSYRGNQPQHF. The CDR3, as DNA: TGTGCCAGCAGTTACAGGGGGAACCAGCCCCAGCATTTT.